This T cell receptor (beta chain) was retrieved from a study of blood T cell repertoires in COVID-19. On the study more broadly: COVID-19 samples from acute and convalescent phases originated in the United States, Italy and Spain.

How the authors handled the data: Estimation of nucleated cell counts was performed using reference gene primer amplification. TCRdb keeps only in-frame clones here, not all; method: immunoSEQ multiplex PCR. That table is the source of V, J and clone size, and D and trimming were worked out from the DNA. The table lists about 190,000 clones, approximately 80% of them singletons, with around 21% in the top ten. The V end was cut by 6 bases, the J end by 3 bases, with 9 bases between. This CDR3 is built from 12 residues. This chain uses TRBV12-3 or TRBV12-4 with TRBJ2-7, with D unresolved. Sequences were obtained from peripheral blood. The sequence came from a human donor in a cohort sampled during active COVID-19. The CDR3 DNA is TGTGCCAGCAGCCCTAACAGCTACGAGCAGTACGTC. This encodes CASSPNSYEQYV.